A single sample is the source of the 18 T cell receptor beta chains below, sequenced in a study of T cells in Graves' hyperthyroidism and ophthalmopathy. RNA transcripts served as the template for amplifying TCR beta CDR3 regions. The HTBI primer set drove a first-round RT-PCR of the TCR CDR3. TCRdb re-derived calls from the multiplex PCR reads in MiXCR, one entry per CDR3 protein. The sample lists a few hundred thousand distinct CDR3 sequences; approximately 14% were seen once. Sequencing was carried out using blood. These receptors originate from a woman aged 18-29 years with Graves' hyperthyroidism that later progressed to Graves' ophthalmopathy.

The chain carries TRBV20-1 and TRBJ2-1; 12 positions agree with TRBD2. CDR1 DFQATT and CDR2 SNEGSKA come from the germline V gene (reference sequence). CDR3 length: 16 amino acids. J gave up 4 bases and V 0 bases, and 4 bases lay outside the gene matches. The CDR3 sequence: CSARDSTSGRYNEQFF. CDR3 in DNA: TGCAGTGCTAGAGATTCTACTAGCGGGAGGTACAATGAGCAGTTCTTC.

CDR3 nucleotides: TGTGCCAGCAGCGCATCTGGGGGCATTCAAGAGACCCAGTACTTC. This gives the protein CASSASGGIQETQYF. The chain carries TRBV9 and TRBJ2-5, with D possibly TRBD1 on 6 matching bases. Per the germline V gene, CDR1 is SGDLS and CDR2 is YYNGEE. The V and J ends lost 3 bases and 2 bases respectively, with 14 bases between them. CDR3 length: 15 amino acids.

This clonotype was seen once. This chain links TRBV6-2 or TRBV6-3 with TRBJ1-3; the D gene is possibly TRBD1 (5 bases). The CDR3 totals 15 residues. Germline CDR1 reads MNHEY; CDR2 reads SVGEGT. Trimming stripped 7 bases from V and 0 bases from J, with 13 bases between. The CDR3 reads CASKPAGGSGNTIYF. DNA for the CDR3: TGTGCCAGCAAACCCGCGGGGGGCTCTGGAAACACCATATATTTT.

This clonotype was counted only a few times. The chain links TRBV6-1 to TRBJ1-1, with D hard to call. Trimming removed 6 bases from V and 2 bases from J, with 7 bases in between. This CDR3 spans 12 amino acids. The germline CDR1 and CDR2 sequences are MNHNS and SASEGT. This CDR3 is CASRLSNTEAFF. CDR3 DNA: TGTGCCAGCAGACTTAGCAACACTGAAGCTTTCTTT.

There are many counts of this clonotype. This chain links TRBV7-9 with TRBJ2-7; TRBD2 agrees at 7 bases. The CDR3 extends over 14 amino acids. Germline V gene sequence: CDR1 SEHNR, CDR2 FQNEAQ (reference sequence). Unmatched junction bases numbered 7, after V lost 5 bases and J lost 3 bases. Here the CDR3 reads CASSPQSGNYEQYF. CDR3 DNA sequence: TGTGCCAGCAGCCCCCAAAGCGGGAACTACGAGCAGTACTTC.

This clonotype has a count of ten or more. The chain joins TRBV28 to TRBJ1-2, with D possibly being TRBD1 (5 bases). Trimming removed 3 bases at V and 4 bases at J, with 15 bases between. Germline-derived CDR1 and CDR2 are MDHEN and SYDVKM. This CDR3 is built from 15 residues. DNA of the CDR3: TGTGCCAGCAGTTTCATTGACAGCCTCCTCTATGGCTACACCTTC. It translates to CASSFIDSLLYGYTF.

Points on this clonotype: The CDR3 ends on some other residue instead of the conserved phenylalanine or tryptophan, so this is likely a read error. As DNA, the CDR3 is TGCAGCGTTTCCGGACGACTGAACACTGAAGCTTTCTCT. Protein product: CSVSGRLNTEAFS. The chain joins TRBV29-1 to TRBJ1-1; no clear D. The CDR3 loop spans 13 amino acids. V shed 5 bases and J shed 0 bases, with 10 bases lying between them. Looked up from germline, CDR1 is SQVTM and CDR2 is ANQGSEA.

Written as DNA, the CDR3 is TGTGCCAGCAGCCCATCCGGGGCGCGGGGTGAAAAACTGTTTTTT. Residues: CASSPSGARGEKLFF. The rearrangement links TRBV7-3 to TRBJ1-4, with D possibly matching TRBD1 (5 bases). Trimming took off 5 bases at V and 7 bases at J, with 17 bases between the two ends. Germline CDR1 and CDR2: SGHTA and FQGTGA. The CDR3 length is 15 residues.

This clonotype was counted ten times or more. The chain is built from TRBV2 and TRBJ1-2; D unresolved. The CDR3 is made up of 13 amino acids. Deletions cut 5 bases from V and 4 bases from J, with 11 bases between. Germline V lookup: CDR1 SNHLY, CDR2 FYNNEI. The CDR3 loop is CASSWTSGYGYTF. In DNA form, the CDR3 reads TGTGCCAGCAGTTGGACGAGCGGCTATGGCTACACCTTC.

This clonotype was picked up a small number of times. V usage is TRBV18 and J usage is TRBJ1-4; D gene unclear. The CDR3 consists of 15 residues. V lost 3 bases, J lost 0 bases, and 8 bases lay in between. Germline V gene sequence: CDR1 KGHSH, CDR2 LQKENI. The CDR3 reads CASSPAGATNEKLFF. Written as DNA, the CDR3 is TGTGCCAGCTCACCTGCGGGAGCAACTAATGAAAAACTGTTTTTT.

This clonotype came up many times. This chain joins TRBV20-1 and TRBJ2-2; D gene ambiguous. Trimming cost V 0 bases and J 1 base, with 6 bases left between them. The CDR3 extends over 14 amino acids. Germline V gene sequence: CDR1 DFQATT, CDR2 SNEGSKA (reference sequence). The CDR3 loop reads CSARDSENTGELFF. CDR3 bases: TGCAGTGCTAGAGATTCGGAGAACACCGGGGAGCTGTTTTTT.

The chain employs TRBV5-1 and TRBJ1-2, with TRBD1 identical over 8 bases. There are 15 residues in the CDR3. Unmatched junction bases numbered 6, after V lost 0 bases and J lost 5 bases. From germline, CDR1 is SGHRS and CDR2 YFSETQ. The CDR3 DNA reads TGCGCCAGCAGCTTGGAGGGACAGGCGACGTATGGCTACACCTTC. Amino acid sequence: CASSLEGQATYGYTF.

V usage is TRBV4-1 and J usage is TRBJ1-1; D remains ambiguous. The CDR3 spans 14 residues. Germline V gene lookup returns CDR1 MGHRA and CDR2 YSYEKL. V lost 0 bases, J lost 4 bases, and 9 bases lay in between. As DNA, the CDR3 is TGCGCCAGCAGCCAAGAACGGGTAAGCACTGAAGCTTTCTTT. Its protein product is CASSQERVSTEAFF.

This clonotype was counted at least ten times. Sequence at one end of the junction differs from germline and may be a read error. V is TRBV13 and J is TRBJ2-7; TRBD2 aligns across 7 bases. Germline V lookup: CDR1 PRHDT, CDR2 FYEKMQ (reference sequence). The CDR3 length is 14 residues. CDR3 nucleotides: TGTGCCAGCAGCGTAGGGACTATAGTCTACGAGCAGTACTTC. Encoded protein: CASSVGTIVYEQYF.

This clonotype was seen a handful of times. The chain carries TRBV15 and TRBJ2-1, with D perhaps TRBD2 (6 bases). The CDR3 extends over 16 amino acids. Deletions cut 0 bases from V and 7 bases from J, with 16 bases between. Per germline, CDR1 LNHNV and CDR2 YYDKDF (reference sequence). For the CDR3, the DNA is TGTGCCACCAGCAGAGATCTAGTTAGGGCGGGAAATGAGCAGTTCTTC. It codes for CATSRDLVRAGNEQFF.

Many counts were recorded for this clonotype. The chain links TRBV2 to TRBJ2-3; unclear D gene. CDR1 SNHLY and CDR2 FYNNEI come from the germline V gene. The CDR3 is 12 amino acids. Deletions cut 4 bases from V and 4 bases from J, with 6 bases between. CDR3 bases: TGTGCCAGCAGTGTAGCCCCAGATACGCAGTATTTT. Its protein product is CASSVAPDTQYF.

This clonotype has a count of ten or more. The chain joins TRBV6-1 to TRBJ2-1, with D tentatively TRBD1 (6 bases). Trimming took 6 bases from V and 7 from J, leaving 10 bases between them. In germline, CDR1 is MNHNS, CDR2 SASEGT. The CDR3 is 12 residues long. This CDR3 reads CASSQQGNEQFF. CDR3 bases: TGTGCCAGCAGCCAGCAGGGGAATGAGCAGTTCTTC.

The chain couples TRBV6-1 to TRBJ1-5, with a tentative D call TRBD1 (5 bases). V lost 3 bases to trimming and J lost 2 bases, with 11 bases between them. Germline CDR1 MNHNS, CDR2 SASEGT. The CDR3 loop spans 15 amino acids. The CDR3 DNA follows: TGTGCCAGCAGTGAGCAGGGAAACCGCAATCAGCCCCAGCATTTT. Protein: CASSEQGNRNQPQHF.